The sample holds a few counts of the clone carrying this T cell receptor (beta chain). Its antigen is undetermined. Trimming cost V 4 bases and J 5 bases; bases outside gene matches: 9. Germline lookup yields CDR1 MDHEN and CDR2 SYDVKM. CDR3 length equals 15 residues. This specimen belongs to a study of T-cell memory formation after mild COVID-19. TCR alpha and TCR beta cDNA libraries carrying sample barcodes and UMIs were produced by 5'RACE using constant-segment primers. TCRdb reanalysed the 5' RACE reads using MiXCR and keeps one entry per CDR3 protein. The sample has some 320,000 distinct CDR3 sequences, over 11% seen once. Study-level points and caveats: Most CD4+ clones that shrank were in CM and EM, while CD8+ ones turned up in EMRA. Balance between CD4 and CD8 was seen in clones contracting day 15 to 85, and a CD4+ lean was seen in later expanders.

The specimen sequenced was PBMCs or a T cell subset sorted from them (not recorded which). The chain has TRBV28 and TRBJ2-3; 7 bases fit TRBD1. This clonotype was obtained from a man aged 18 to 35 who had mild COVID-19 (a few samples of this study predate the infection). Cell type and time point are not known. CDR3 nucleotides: TGTGCCAGCAGTTCCCTGGACAGGTATGGAGATACGCAGTATTTT. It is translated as CASSSLDRYGDTQYF. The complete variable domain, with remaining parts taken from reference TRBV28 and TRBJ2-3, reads DVKVTQSSRYLVKRTGEKVFLECVQDMDHENMFWYRQDPGLGLRLIYFSYDVKMKEKGDIPEGYSVSREKKERFSLILESASTNQTSMYLCASSSLDRYGDTQYFGPGTRLTVL.